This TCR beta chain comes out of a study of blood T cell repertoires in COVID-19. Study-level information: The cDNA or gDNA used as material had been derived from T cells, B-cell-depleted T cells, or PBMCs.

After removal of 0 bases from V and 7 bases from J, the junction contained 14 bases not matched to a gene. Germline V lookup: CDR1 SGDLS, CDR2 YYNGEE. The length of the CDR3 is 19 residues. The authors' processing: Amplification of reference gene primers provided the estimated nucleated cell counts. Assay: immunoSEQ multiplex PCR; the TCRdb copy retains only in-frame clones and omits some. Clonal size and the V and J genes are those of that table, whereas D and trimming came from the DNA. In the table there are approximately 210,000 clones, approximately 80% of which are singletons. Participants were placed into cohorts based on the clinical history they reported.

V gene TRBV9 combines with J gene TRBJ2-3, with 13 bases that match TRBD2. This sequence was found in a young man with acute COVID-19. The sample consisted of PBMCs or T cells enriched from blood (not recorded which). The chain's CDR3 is CASSVGLAGGSYVPNTQYF. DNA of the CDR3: TGTGCCAGCAGCGTAGGACTAGCGGGGGGCTCTTATGTTCCAAATACGCAGTATTTT.